The 21 T cell receptor beta chains below come from one sample, sequenced in a study of radiotherapy plus CTLA-4 blockade in lung cancer. Only in-frame clones appear in the TCRdb table, and some are missing; sequencing was by immunoSEQ multiplex PCR. This sample has approximately 82,000 clones, with about four fifths found just once. The material sequenced was peripheral blood, taken from a patient treated with radiotherapy plus ipilimumab. These receptors were collected from a human donor with non-small cell lung cancer that progressed on radiotherapy plus ipilimumab.

This clone was picked up a small number of times. The chain joins TRBV19 to TRBJ2-2; no firm D call. Trimming removed 7 bases from V and 6 bases from J, with 9 bases in between. From germline, CDR1 is LNHDA and CDR2 SQIVND (reference sequence). The CDR3 has 12 residues. In nucleotides, the CDR3 is TGTGCCAGTACCCCGAGAGCCGGGGAGCTGTTTTTT. Translated, it gives CASTPRAGELFF.

The chain couples TRBV5-4 to TRBJ1-1, with TRBD1 matching over 7 bases. Trimming at V came to 1 base and at J to 2 bases, leaving 2 bases not matched to a gene. From germline, CDR1 is SGHNT and CDR2 YYREEE (reference sequence). The CDR3 is 14 residues long. CDR3 region: CASSLQGVNTEAFF. The CDR3, as DNA: TGTGCCAGCAGCTTGCAGGGGGTTAACACTGAAGCTTTCTTT.

This clone showed up just once. The chain combines TRBV7-3 with TRBJ2-2; 7 bases fit TRBD1. The CDR3 covers 17 residues. J gave up 5 bases and V 4 bases, and 13 bases lay outside the gene matches. Germline V gene data show CDR1 as SGHTA and CDR2 as FQGTGA. CDR3 bases: TGTGCCAGCAGCTCCTTTCCAGGGACAGAAAATACCGGGGAGCTGTTTTTT. It encodes CASSSFPGTENTGELFF.

The CDR3 region has the DNA TGTGCCAGTCGAGTTTTCAAGGAAAAACTGTTTTTT. Encoded protein: CASRVFKEKLFF. The chain links TRBV28 to TRBJ1-4; D is undetermined. Germline loops: CDR1 MDHEN, CDR2 SYDVKM. Trimming shortened V by 9 bases and J by 8 bases, and 13 bases separated the two germline ends. The CDR3 extends over 12 amino acids.

The chain employs TRBV19 and TRBJ1-6; no clear D. Trimming took off 4 bases at V and 10 bases at J, with 17 bases between the two ends. Germline CDR1 and CDR2: LNHDA and SQIVND (reference sequence). The CDR3 totals 15 residues. The CDR3 nucleotides read TGTGCCAGTAGTAGCGGCGTGACTATAAGGTCACCCCTCCACTTT. This encodes CASSSGVTIRSPLHF.

This rearrangement joins TRBV7-2 to TRBJ1-1; TRBD1 matches 9 bases. Germline trimming cut 5 bases from V and 4 bases from J; bases unmatched to any gene: 2. The CDR3 is 13 amino acids. Germline V gene sequence: CDR1 SGHTA, CDR2 FQGNSA. The CDR3 DNA sequence: TGTGCCAGCAGCACGACAGGGGGCACTGAAGCTTTCTTT. It codes for CASSTTGGTEAFF.

The CDR3 protein is CAWSYREGTEAFF. The DNA of the CDR3 is TGTGCCTGGAGTTACCGAGAGGGCACTGAAGCTTTCTTT. The chain couples TRBV30 to TRBJ1-1; D unresolved. Trimming removed 2 bases at V and 4 bases at J, with 11 bases between. CDR1 is GTSNPN and CDR2 is SVGIG in the germline V gene (reference sequence). The CDR3 sequence is 13 residues long.

This chain connects TRBV5-1 to TRBJ1-2, with 8 bases that match TRBD1. The V segment lost 4 bases and the J segment 3 bases; nucleotides outside the gene matches: 5. Germline-derived CDR1 and CDR2 are SGHRS and YFSETQ. The CDR3 runs 14 residues. CDR3 sequence: CASSPGQGYYGYTF. CDR3 sequence (DNA): TGCGCCAGCAGCCCCGGACAGGGTTACTATGGCTACACCTTC.

The V and J genes are TRBV10-1 and TRBJ2-1; TRBD2 matches 7 bases. Germline V lookup: CDR1 WNHNN, CDR2 SYGVQD (reference sequence). V shed 3 bases, J shed 4 bases, and the junction held 9 bases outside the gene matches. The CDR3 is 16 residues long. CDR3 in amino acids: CASSDERGSPYNEQFF. The CDR3 coding sequence is TGCGCCAGCAGTGATGAGCGCGGGAGCCCTTACAATGAGCAGTTCTTC.

The chain couples TRBV19 to TRBJ1-1, with D uncertain. Per the germline V gene, CDR1 is LNHDA and CDR2 is SQIVND (reference sequence). With 4 bases removed from V and 3 bases from J, the gap between germline ends came to 12 bases. The CDR3 extends over 14 amino acids. CDR3 DNA sequence: TGTGCCAGTAGTAGAGGGCCCCTGGACACTGAAGCTTTCTTT. Encoded protein: CASSRGPLDTEAFF.

This sequence joins TRBV14 and TRBJ1-6; D unclear. CDR1 and CDR2 from the germline V gene are SGHDN and FVKESK. This CDR3 spans 14 amino acids. V lost 2 bases, J lost 5 bases, and 7 bases lay in between. The CDR3 nucleotides read TGTGCCAGCAGCCAATACGGTGATAATTCACCCCTCCACTTT. This codes for CASSQYGDNSPLHF.

V gene TRBV6-1 combines with J gene TRBJ1-5; D is uncertain. Germline CDR1 and CDR2: MNHNS and SASEGT. V shed 6 bases and J shed 11 bases, with 14 bases lying between them. The CDR3 consists of 12 residues. In DNA form, the CDR3 reads TGTGCCAGCAGCCTAGACCGTTTGTCCCAGCATTTT. Translation gives CASSLDRLSQHF.

This rearrangement joins TRBV5-6 to TRBJ2-3, with unresolved D. The V gene's germline CDR1 is SGHDT and CDR2 YYEEEE. CDR3 size: 13 residues. The V and J ends lost 0 bases and 6 bases respectively, with 8 bases between them. CDR3 sequence: CASSLDRGDTQYF. The CDR3 coding sequence is TGTGCCAGCAGCTTGGACCGTGGGGATACGCAGTATTTT.

J is TRBJ1-4 and V is TRBV19; 7 bases line up with TRBD1. Germline V gene lookup returns CDR1 LNHDA and CDR2 SQIVND (reference sequence). This CDR3 region has 14 residues. Losses at the gene ends were 4 bases for V and 2 bases for J; bases not matched to a gene: 1. The CDR3: CASSTGGTNEKLFF. The CDR3 DNA follows: TGTGCCAGTAGTACAGGGGGGACTAATGAAAAACTGTTTTTT.

This clone has just a few counts. The chain has TRBV19 and TRBJ2-2; perhaps TRBD1 as D (6 bases). V was pared by 7 bases and J by 0 bases, with 15 bases between. The CDR3 consists of 16 residues. CDR1 and CDR2 from the germline V gene are LNHDA and SQIVND (reference sequence). The DNA for the CDR3 is TGTGCCAGTACCGCACCGGGACAACCGAACACCGGGGAGCTGTTTTTT. Protein sequence: CASTAPGQPNTGELFF.

This clone was counted between two and nine times. J is TRBJ2-7 and V is TRBV15, with TRBD1 as a possible D gene (5 bases). The germline V gene encodes CDR1 LNHNV and CDR2 YYDKDF (reference sequence). The CDR3 contains 14 residues. V dropped 3 bases and J dropped 2 bases, with 11 bases sitting between them. In nucleotides, the CDR3 is TGTGCCACCAGCAGTACAGGAGACGCCTACGAGCAGTACTTC. Protein product: CATSSTGDAYEQYF.

The chain recombines TRBV5-5 with TRBJ2-7, with D perhaps TRBD1 (6 bases). CDR1 and CDR2 from the germline V gene are SGHKS and YYEKEE (reference sequence). The CDR3 is 15 amino acids. The V gene lost 0 bases and the J gene lost 0 bases, with 10 bases spanning the gap. CDR3 coding DNA: TGTGCCAGCAGCTTGGATACAGGGCCCTCCTACGAGCAGTACTTC. Its translation is CASSLDTGPSYEQYF.

The rearrangement joins TRBV7-2 to TRBJ1-5, with a weak D call TRBD1 (5 bases). Between the trimmed V and J ends, which lost 4 bases and 2 bases, there was a span of 12 bases. The germline gives CDR1 SGHTA, CDR2 FQGNSA. This CDR3 contains 15 residues. The CDR3 DNA follows: TGTGCCAGCAGCTCCGGGGGGGTCGGCAATCAGCCCCAGCATTTT. Translation gives CASSSGGVGNQPQHF.

This clone was picked up a small number of times. J is TRBJ2-7 and V is TRBV5-4; weak D call: TRBD1 (6 bases). The CDR3 runs 13 residues. Trimming took 7 bases from V and 0 from J, leaving 11 bases between them. Germline V gene lookup returns CDR1 SGHNT and CDR2 YYREEE (reference sequence). As DNA, the CDR3 is TGTGCCAGCGCCCGGGACAACTCCTACGAGCAGTACTTC. It specifies CASARDNSYEQYF.

The J gene is TRBJ1-3, the V gene TRBV6-1, with TRBD1 as a possible D gene (5 bases). The CDR3 is 16 residues long. Trimming cost V 1 base and J 0 bases, with 10 bases left between them. Germline CDR1 and CDR2: MNHNS and SASEGT. CDR3 protein: CASSEGGRVSGNTIYF. In nucleotides, the CDR3 is TGTGCCAGCAGTGAAGGGGGCAGAGTCTCTGGAAACACCATATATTTT.

In this sample, this clone turned up a few times. The chain has TRBV4-3 and TRBJ2-5; D is ambiguous. Trimming removed 1 base at V and 1 base at J, with 4 bases between. The CDR3 consists of 13 residues. Germline CDR1 is LGHNA and CDR2 is YSLEER. CDR3 in DNA: TGCGCCAGCAGCCAAGGGGTCCAAGAGACCCAGTACTTC. Its translation: CASSQGVQETQYF.